The count of the clone carrying this T cell receptor (beta chain) is one. Its target is not known. The sample contains more than one DNA sequence encoding this CDR3. The record originates from a study of shared clonotypes between healthy human individuals. Study details: Each donor had three CD4 naive, three CD4 memory, two CD8 naive and one CD8 memory plate. Study-wide results and limits: Represented diversity (both genetic and exposure-history) was limited by the small number of donors. Compared with memory subsets, naive subsets generally had larger estimated richness.

The assay was immunoSEQ multiplex PCR, and TCRdb's table has in-frame clones only and misses some. The table lists over 2 million clones, approximately 90% of them singletons. V lost 0 bases, J lost 0 bases, and 6 bases lay in between. The CDR3 extends over 14 amino acids. CDR1 SGDLS and CDR2 YYNGEE come from the germline V gene. The TCR sequence derives from a man aged 18 to 30 in good health. Some clones in this sample may be carry-over from other donors' samples. Sequences were obtained from naive CD4+ T cells from PBMCs. Subset denoted: CD45RA+ positively selected. This sequence joins TRBV9 and TRBJ1-1; D unclear. CDR3 nucleotides: TGTGCCAGCAGCGTAGCCAGCCTGAACACTGAAGCTTTCTTT. Translation gives CASSVASLNTEAFF. The complete variable domain, with remaining parts taken from reference TRBV9 and TRBJ1-1, reads DSGVTQTPKHLITATGQRVTLRCSPRSGDLSVYWYQQSLDQGLQFLIQYYNGEERAKGNILERFSAQQFPDLHSELNLSSLELGDSALYFCASSVASLNTEAFFGQGTRLTVV.